Following are 32 T cell receptor beta chains from one sample sequenced in a study of control samples from healthy donors and cancer patients. Using immunoSEQ multiplex PCR, the repertoire was profiled, and TCRdb retains in-frame clones only, with some absent. The sample records approximately 97,000 clones, 70% to 90% being singletons. Sequencing used blood. Receptor source: a man in his thirties or forties in good health.

The chain recombines TRBV19 with TRBJ2-2; weak D call: TRBD1 (6 bases). V was clipped by 7 bases and J by 6 bases, with 18 bases between them. This CDR3 region has 15 residues. The germline V gene has CDR1 LNHDA and CDR2 SQIVND (reference sequence). The CDR3 bases are TGTGCCAGTAACCCCCCGGCACAGGGCTCCGGGGAGCTGTTTTTT. Its translation is CASNPPAQGSGELFF.

The chain couples TRBV2 to TRBJ1-3; D gene ambiguous. The CDR3 is made up of 14 amino acids. Germline CDR1 reads SNHLY; CDR2 reads FYNNEI. V dropped 8 bases and J dropped 2 bases, with 13 bases sitting between them. The CDR3 DNA reads as TGTGCCAGCCGTTCTACGGCGGCTGGAAACACCATATATTTT. Amino acids: CASRSTAAGNTIYF.

J is TRBJ2-2 and V is TRBV30; D possibly uses TRBD1 or TRBD2 (5 bases each). V was trimmed by 5 bases and J by 6 bases, leaving 25 bases between them. Germline CDR1 is GTSNPN and CDR2 is SVGIG (reference sequence). The CDR3 sequence is 17 residues long. CDR3 sequence: CAWSIGTLDGVAGELFF. CDR3 bases: TGTGCCTGGTCTATCGGGACGTTAGATGGAGTCGCCGGGGAGCTGTTTTTT.

The CDR3, as DNA: TGTGCCAGCAGCTTAGTAGGCGGTTCTAACTATGGCTACACCTTC. Translating gives CASSLVGGSNYGYTF. The chain employs TRBV13 and TRBJ1-2; D call uncertain. The germline V and J ends were trimmed by 1 base and 0 bases, with 9 bases remaining between them. Germline lookup yields CDR1 PRHDT and CDR2 FYEKMQ (reference sequence). This CDR3 has 15 amino acids.

As to this clone: At the DNA level, this CDR3 is encoded by other sequences in the same sample as well. The V call is TRBV30, the J call TRBJ1-6, with D possibly being TRBD1 (5 bases). V was shortened by 0 bases and J by 9 bases, with 12 bases between the two germline ends. This CDR3 contains 14 residues. Germline loops: CDR1 GTSNPN, CDR2 SVGIG (reference sequence). CDR3 sequence (DNA): TGTGCCTGGAGTGTAGGGCAGGGTAGTTCACCCCTCCACTTT. As protein: CAWSVGQGSSPLHF.

This chain joins TRBV2 and TRBJ2-2; weak D call: TRBD2 (6 bases). Trimming left V 5 bases short and J 4 bases short, with 11 bases between. There are 14 residues in the CDR3. CDR1 SNHLY and CDR2 FYNNEI come from the germline V gene. The CDR3 coding sequence is TGTGCCAGCAGTTTTAGGGGAGGCACCGGGGAGCTGTTTTTT. Translation: CASSFRGGTGELFF.

This chain uses TRBV12-3 or TRBV12-4 with TRBJ1-3; D is ambiguous. The CDR3 runs 13 residues. The ends were cut back, 6 bases at V and 2 bases at J, with 8 bases in the middle. The CDR3 DNA follows: TGTGCCAGCAGACTCCTCACTGGAAACACCATATATTTT. Protein: CASRLLTGNTIYF.

The rearrangement joins TRBV4-1 to TRBJ1-3; no reliable D call. The V and J ends lost 3 bases and 4 bases respectively, with 10 bases between them. The germline gives CDR1 MGHRA, CDR2 YSYEKL. This CDR3 is built from 14 residues. CDR3 in DNA: TGCGCCAGCAGCCAGGATTTCGCCGGAAACACCATATATTTT. Protein: CASSQDFAGNTIYF.

The gene calls are TRBV5-6 and TRBJ2-3, with TRBD2 as a possible D gene (7 bases). V dropped 6 bases and J dropped 4 bases, with 21 bases sitting between them. Looked up from germline, CDR1 is SGHDT and CDR2 is YYEEEE. The CDR3 consists of 16 residues. The CDR3 region has the DNA TGTGCCAGCAAATTTACGGGGGGCCCTCGGGCAGATACGCAGTATTTT. It codes for CASKFTGGPRADTQYF. The complete variable domain, with remaining parts taken from reference TRBV5-6 and TRBJ2-3, reads DAGVTQSPTHLIKTRGQQVTLRCSPKSGHDTVSWYQQALGQGPQFIFQYYEEEERQRGNFPDRFSGHQFPNYSSELNVNALLLGDSALYLCASKFTGGPRADTQYFGPGTRLTVL.

The genes are TRBV7-9 and TRBJ1-5, with TRBD1 identical over 10 bases. The CDR3 loop spans 15 amino acids. Germline V gene sequence: CDR1 SEHNR, CDR2 FQNEAQ (reference sequence). Unmatched junction bases numbered 7, after V lost 5 bases and J lost 6 bases. CDR3 region: CASSQDRGPTQPQHF. The CDR3 DNA reads as TGTGCCAGCAGCCAAGACAGGGGGCCCACTCAGCCCCAGCATTTT.

The chain carries TRBV6-1 and TRBJ2-7; D is uncertain. The germline gives CDR1 MNHNS, CDR2 SASEGT. V lost 2 bases and J lost 3, with 11 bases in between. The CDR3 spans 14 residues. The DNA for the CDR3 is TGTGCCAGCAGTGAACGGCCCGACATCTACGAGCAGTACTTC. Translating gives CASSERPDIYEQYF.

This chain connects TRBV2 to TRBJ2-1; D is possibly TRBD1 or TRBD2 (5 bases each). V shed 6 bases and J shed 4 bases, with 13 bases lying between them. The CDR3 is made up of 14 amino acids. Germline loops: CDR1 SNHLY, CDR2 FYNNEI. The CDR3 DNA reads as TGTGCCAGCAGGACCCGGGACGGATACAATGAGCAGTTCTTC. Encoded protein: CASRTRDGYNEQFF. Looking up the rest from reference TRBV2 and TRBJ2-1 gives the full variable domain: EPEVTQTPSHQVTQMGQEVILRCVPISNHLYFYWYRQILGQKVEFLVSFYNNEISEKSEIFDDQFSVERPDGSNFTLKIRSTKLEDSAMYFCASRTRDGYNEQFFGPGTRLTVL.

This chain uses TRBV7-2 with TRBJ1-5; D is perhaps TRBD1 (5 bases). The germline V gene encodes CDR1 SGHTA and CDR2 FQGNSA. The CDR3 sequence is 14 residues long. Trimming removed 4 bases from V and 7 bases from J, with 14 bases in between. CDR3 amino acids: CASSSGRGRQPQHF. CDR3 in DNA: TGTGCCAGCAGCTCTGGTAGGGGAAGGCAGCCCCAGCATTTT. The full variable domain, its missing parts supplied by reference TRBV7-2 and TRBJ1-5, is GAGVSQSPSNKVTEKGKDVELRCDPISGHTALYWYRQSLGQGLEFLIYFQGNSAPDKSGLPSDRFSAERTGGSVSTLTIQRTQQEDSAVYLCASSSGRGRQPQHFGDGTRLSIL.

V is TRBV7-9 and J is TRBJ1-6, with TRBD1 identical over 9 bases. The CDR3 is 16 residues long. V shed 5 bases, J shed 7 bases, and the junction held 9 bases outside the gene matches. The germline CDR1 and CDR2 sequences are SEHNR and FQNEAQ (reference sequence). The CDR3 coding sequence is TGTGCCAGCAGCAAGACCGGGACAGGGAAGAATTCACCCCTCCACTTT. This translates into CASSKTGTGKNSPLHF.

J is TRBJ1-3 and V is TRBV24-1; D gene unclear. Per germline, CDR1 KGHDR and CDR2 SFDVKD. The germline V and J ends were trimmed by 7 bases and 11 bases, with 11 bases remaining between them. The CDR3 has 11 amino acids. The CDR3 coding sequence is TGTGCCACCAGGCGCCCTGGCTCCATATATTTT. The encoded protein is CATRRPGSIYF.

The chain employs TRBV6-5 and TRBJ1-2, with a weak D call TRBD1 (5 bases). V gave up 5 bases and J gave up 10 bases, with 14 bases separating them. The germline V gene encodes CDR1 MNHEY and CDR2 SVGAGI. The CDR3 sequence is 12 residues long. The CDR3 spells CASSNRDRAYTF. The CDR3 DNA sequence: TGTGCCAGCAGTAACCGGGACCGAGCCTACACCTTC.

The genes are TRBV10-3 and TRBJ2-7, with 9 bases lining up with TRBD1. The CDR3 is 12 amino acids. Germline CDR1 and CDR2: ENHRY and SYGVKD. The V gene end was trimmed by 2 bases and the J gene end by 12 bases; junction bases not matched to a gene: 5. In nucleotides, the CDR3 is TGTGCCATCAGTGAGAATCCGGGACAGGGGTACTTC. Its translation: CAISENPGQGYF.

This chain connects TRBV27 to TRBJ1-1; D remains unclear. The germline V gene encodes CDR1 MNHEY and CDR2 SMNVEV (reference sequence). This CDR3 contains 11 residues. With 7 bases removed from V and 11 bases from J, the gap between germline ends came to 14 bases. The CDR3 DNA follows: TGTGCCAGCATCTCGTGGGTTGGGGCTTTCTTT. The encoded protein is CASISWVGAFF.

The chain combines TRBV19 with TRBJ1-5; 11 nucleotides line up with TRBD1. Germline trimming cut 3 bases from V and 5 bases from J; bases unmatched to any gene: 12. The CDR3 consists of 18 residues. In germline, CDR1 is LNHDA, CDR2 SQIVND (reference sequence). As DNA, the CDR3 is TGTGCCAGTAGTATCTTGGTTCCGGGACAGGGGGTGTATCAGCCCCAGCATTTT. This encodes CASSILVPGQGVYQPQHF.

This clone was seen a handful of times. The chain is built from TRBV11-2 and TRBJ1-3, with unresolved D. V was trimmed by 4 bases and J by 0 bases, leaving 13 bases between them. Germline V lookup: CDR1 SGHAT, CDR2 FQNNGV. The CDR3 covers 16 residues. In DNA, the CDR3 is TGTGCCAGCAGCTCGAAACGGGTCTCCTCTGGAAACACCATATATTTT. Amino acid sequence: CASSSKRVSSGNTIYF.

The chain carries TRBV5-1 and TRBJ2-2; D gene uncertain. Germline values: CDR1 SGHRS, CDR2 YFSETQ. This CDR3 is 15 amino acids long. Trimming removed 0 bases at V and 5 bases at J, with 11 bases between. CDR3 in amino acids: CASSLEVGKTGELFF. For the CDR3, the DNA is TGCGCCAGCAGCTTGGAGGTTGGGAAAACCGGGGAGCTGTTTTTT.

The sample holds one count of this clone. This chain joins TRBV30 and TRBJ2-2; D is undetermined. The CDR3 totals 13 residues. Germline V lookup: CDR1 GTSNPN, CDR2 SVGIG (reference sequence). The V end was cut by 6 bases, the J end by 4 bases, with 12 bases between. The CDR3 sequence is CACSAFGTGELFF. The CDR3 coding sequence is TGTGCCTGCTCGGCGTTTGGCACCGGGGAGCTGTTTTTT.

V gene TRBV28 combines with J gene TRBJ2-7; possibly TRBD2 for D (5 bases). The germline CDR1 and CDR2 sequences are MDHEN and SYDVKM. Trimming shortened V by 4 bases and J by 5 bases, and 15 bases separated the two germline ends. The CDR3 contains 14 residues. The CDR3 is CASSSVRGINEQYF. CDR3 DNA: TGTGCCAGCAGTTCGGTCCGGGGAATCAACGAGCAGTACTTC.

This chain links TRBV3-1 (or the pseudogene TRBV3-2) with TRBJ2-2, with 7 bases identical to TRBD1. This CDR3 has 16 amino acids. Germline V lookup: CDR1 LGHDT, CDR2 YNNKEL (reference sequence). V was clipped by 5 bases and J by 6 bases; unmatched bases: 12. The CDR3 sequence is CASSFRQGRGAGELFF. The CDR3, as DNA: TGTGCCAGCAGCTTTCGACAGGGAAGAGGAGCCGGGGAGCTGTTTTTT.

V gene TRBV6-5 combines with J gene TRBJ1-6; TRBD1 matches at 8 bases. This CDR3 comprises 15 residues. From germline, CDR1 is MNHEY and CDR2 SVGAGI. The ends lost 5 bases at V and 8 bases at J; junction bases unmatched: 8. CDR3 nucleotides: TGTGCCAGCAGTAGACAGGGGTCTTTCGATTCACCCCTCCACTTT. Translated: CASSRQGSFDSPLHF.

The chain links TRBV9 to TRBJ2-3; D ambiguous. The V end was cut by 3 bases, the J end by 2 bases, with 16 bases between. The CDR3 loop spans 16 amino acids. Germline lookup yields CDR1 SGDLS and CDR2 YYNGEE. The DNA of the CDR3 is TGTGCCAGCAGCGGACTTATTAGTCCGCTCACAGATACGCAGTATTTT. Translated, it gives CASSGLISPLTDTQYF. Full variable domain (remainder filled in from reference TRBV9 and TRBJ2-3): DSGVTQTPKHLITATGQRVTLRCSPRSGDLSVYWYQQSLDQGLQFLIQYYNGEERAKGNILERFSAQQFPDLHSELNLSSLELGDSALYFCASSGLISPLTDTQYFGPGTRLTVL.

CDR3 nucleotides: TGTGCCAGCAGCTTTCGCCCCGGGACAGGGCAAGAGACCCAGTACTTC. It specifies CASSFRPGTGQETQYF. The genes are TRBV5-6 and TRBJ2-5; the match to TRBD1 covers 9 bases. V dropped 2 bases and J dropped 2; count of bases not matched to a gene: 7. Germline V gives CDR1 SGHDT, CDR2 YYEEEE. The CDR3 length is 16 residues.

This chain connects TRBV20-1 to TRBJ2-1, with 7 bases fitting TRBD1. Germline V lookup: CDR1 DFQATT, CDR2 SNEGSKA (reference sequence). This CDR3 is 11 amino acids long. After removal of 1 base from V and 14 bases from J, the junction contained 5 bases not matched to a gene. The CDR3 region has the DNA TGCAGTGCTAGAGCCGGGACAGTAAAGTTCTTC. Its translation is CSARAGTVKFF.

J is TRBJ1-1 and V is TRBV5-1; tentatively, D is TRBD1 (6 bases). The germline V gene encodes CDR1 SGHRS and CDR2 YFSETQ. The CDR3 sequence is 16 residues long. V lost 3 bases to trimming and J lost 0 bases, with 15 bases between them. DNA for the CDR3: TGCGCCAGCAGCTCGTACAGGGAGGACATGAACACTGAAGCTTTCTTT. Its translation is CASSSYREDMNTEAFF.

This clone was observed a single time. The chain combines TRBV18 with TRBJ1-1; D is possibly TRBD1 (5 bases). The V end was cut by 3 bases, the J end by 0 bases, with 17 bases between. The CDR3 is made up of 17 amino acids. Germline loops: CDR1 KGHSH, CDR2 LQKENI. CDR3 bases: TGTGCCAGCTCACCTCTCTCCCGGGGGGGGATGAACACTGAAGCTTTCTTT. Encoded protein: CASSPLSRGGMNTEAFF.

The genes are TRBV6-4 and TRBJ2-2; 9 bases align to TRBD2. V lost 6 bases, J lost 2 bases, and 16 bases stayed unmatched. This CDR3 comprises 19 residues. From germline, CDR1 is MRHNA and CDR2 SNTAGT. The CDR3 coding sequence is TGTGCCAGCAGGCCAAGCGGGGGGAATCCTTTTCCCAACACCGGGGAGCTGTTTTTT. This encodes CASRPSGGNPFPNTGELFF.

CDR3 sequence reads: CASSPRTGPTNYGYTF. The CDR3, as DNA: TGTGCCAGCAGCCCACGGACAGGCCCCACTAACTATGGCTACACCTTC. V is TRBV21-1 and J is TRBJ1-2; the D call of TRBD1 is as the table states it, not checked on the DNA. TRBV21-1 represents a pseudogene. CDR3 length: 16 residues.